Sequencing of this T cell receptor beta chain was carried out in a study of CD8+CD57+ T cells in acquired aplastic anemia. Profiling that covered TCR beta VDJ and CDR3 relied on genomic DNA as its template. Each CDR3 protein gets one entry after TCRdb re-called the reads with MiXCR. The sample consists of around 250,000 distinct CDR3 sequences, 56% of them appearing once. This clonotype was recorded only once. The V end lost 5 bases, the J end lost 0 bases, and 10 bases lay between the germline ends. Germline V CDR1 and CDR2: SGHTA, FQGNSA. This CDR3 is built from 14 residues. The V and J genes are TRBV7-2 and TRBJ2-5; D gene ambiguous. The receptor was derived from a human donor with severe aplastic anemia or a healthy control (not recorded which). Input material: sorted CD4+, CD8+, or CD8+CD57+ T cells (not recorded which) from PBMCs. Here the CDR3 reads CASSKNPNQETQYF. CDR3 in DNA: TGTGCCAGCAGCAAGAACCCTAACCAAGAGACCCAGTACTTC.